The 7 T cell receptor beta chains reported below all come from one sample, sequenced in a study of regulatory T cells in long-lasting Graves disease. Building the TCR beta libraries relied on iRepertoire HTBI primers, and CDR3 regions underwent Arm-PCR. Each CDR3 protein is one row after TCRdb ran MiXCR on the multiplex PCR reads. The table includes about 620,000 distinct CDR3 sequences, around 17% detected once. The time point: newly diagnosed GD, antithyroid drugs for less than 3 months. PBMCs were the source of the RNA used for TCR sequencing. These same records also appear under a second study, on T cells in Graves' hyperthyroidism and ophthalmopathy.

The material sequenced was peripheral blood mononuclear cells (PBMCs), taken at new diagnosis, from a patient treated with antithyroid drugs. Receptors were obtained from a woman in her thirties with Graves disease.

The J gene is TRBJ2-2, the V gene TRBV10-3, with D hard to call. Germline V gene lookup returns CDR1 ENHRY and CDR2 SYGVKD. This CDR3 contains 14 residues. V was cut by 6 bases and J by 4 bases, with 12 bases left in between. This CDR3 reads CAISQPGSTGELFF. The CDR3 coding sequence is TGTGCCATCAGCCAACCAGGTTCCACCGGGGAGCTGTTTTTT.

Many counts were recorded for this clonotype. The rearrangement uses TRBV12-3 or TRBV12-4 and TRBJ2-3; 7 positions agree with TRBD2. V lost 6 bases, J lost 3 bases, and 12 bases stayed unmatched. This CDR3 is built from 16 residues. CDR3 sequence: CASSSLSRGRTDTQYF. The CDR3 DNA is TGTGCCAGCAGCTCCCTCAGTCGCGGGAGAACAGATACGCAGTATTTT.

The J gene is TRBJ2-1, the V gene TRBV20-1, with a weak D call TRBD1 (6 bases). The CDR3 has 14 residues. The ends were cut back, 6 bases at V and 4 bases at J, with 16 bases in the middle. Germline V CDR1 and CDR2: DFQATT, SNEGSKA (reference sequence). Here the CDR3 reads CSAWTEAKYNEQFF. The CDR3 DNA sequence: TGCAGTGCATGGACAGAGGCCAAGTACAATGAGCAGTTCTTC.

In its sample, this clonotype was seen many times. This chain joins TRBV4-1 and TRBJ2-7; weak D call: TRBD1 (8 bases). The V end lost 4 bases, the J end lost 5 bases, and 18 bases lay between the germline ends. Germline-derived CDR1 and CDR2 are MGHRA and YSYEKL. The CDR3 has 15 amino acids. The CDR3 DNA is TGCGCCAGCAGCCCTTGGACAGGGACTATGAACGAGCAGTACTTC. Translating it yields CASSPWTGTMNEQYF.

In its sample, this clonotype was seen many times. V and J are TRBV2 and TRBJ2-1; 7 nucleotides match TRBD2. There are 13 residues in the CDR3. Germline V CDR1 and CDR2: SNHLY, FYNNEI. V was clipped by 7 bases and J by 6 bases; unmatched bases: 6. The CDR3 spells CASIAREGNEQFF. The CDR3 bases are TGTGCCAGCATCGCCAGGGAGGGCAATGAGCAGTTCTTC.

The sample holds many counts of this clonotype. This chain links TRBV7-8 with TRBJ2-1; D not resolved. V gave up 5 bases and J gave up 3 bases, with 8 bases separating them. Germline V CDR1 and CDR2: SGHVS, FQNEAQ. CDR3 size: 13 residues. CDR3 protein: CASSRNSYNEQFF. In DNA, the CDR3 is TGTGCCAGCAGCCGAAACAGCTACAATGAGCAGTTCTTC.

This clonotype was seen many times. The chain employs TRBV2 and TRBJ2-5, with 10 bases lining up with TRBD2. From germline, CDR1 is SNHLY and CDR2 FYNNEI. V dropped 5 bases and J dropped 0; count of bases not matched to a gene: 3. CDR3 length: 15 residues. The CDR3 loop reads CASSQTSGNQETQYF. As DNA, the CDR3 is TGTGCCAGCAGTCAAACTAGCGGGAACCAAGAGACCCAGTACTTC.